This T cell receptor beta chain comes out of a study of blood T cell repertoires in COVID-19. Trimming stripped 6 bases from V and 4 bases from J, with 12 bases between. Germline CDR1 SGHTA, CDR2 FQGNSA. This CDR3 contains 14 residues. Assay: immunoSEQ multiplex PCR; the TCRdb copy retains only in-frame clones and omits some. The sample consists of about 25,000 clones, 89% of them appearing once. Sequenced material: peripheral blood. The chain links TRBV7-2 to TRBJ1-4, with no clear D. The sequence was obtained from a man between 65 and 80 years old with acute or convalescent COVID-19. The CDR3 sequence is CASSYRDDNEKLFF. The CDR3 DNA sequence: TGTGCCAGCAGTTACCGGGATGATAATGAAAAACTGTTTTTT. The complete variable domain, with remaining parts taken from reference TRBV7-2 and TRBJ1-4, reads GAGVSQSPSNKVTEKGKDVELRCDPISGHTALYWYRQSLGQGLEFLIYFQGNSAPDKSGLPSDRFSAERTGGSVSTLTIQRTQQEDSAVYLCASSYRDDNEKLFFGSGTQLSVL.